This is a list of T cell receptor beta chains from one sample in a study of T cell responses to AZD1222 COVID-19 vaccine. Some clones are missing from TCRdb's copy, which holds only in-frame ones; the method was immunoSEQ multiplex PCR. The sample consists of 150,000 or so clones, about 91% of them appearing once. This specimen was peripheral blood, taken 28 days after the second AZD1222 dose. Every receptor here comes from an adult who received the AZD1222 COVID-19 vaccine. Both conserved end residues are part of each CDR3. The order of the fields is V gene, clone size, J gene, D gene, CDR3 protein, CDR3 DNA. D genes are given only for firm matches. Size values are once, few and many counts, or a class for expanded clones, and some rows have none.

TRBV6-5	NA	TRBJ1-4	TRBD1	CATTTGGGEKLFF	TGTGCCACCACGACAGGGGGCGGTGAAAAACTGTTTTTT
TRBV15	NA	TRBJ1-1	NA	CATQAGTLNTEAFF	TGTGCCACCCAAGCGGGGACACTGAACACTGAAGCTTTCTTT
TRBV19	NA	TRBJ1-1	TRBD1	CASSARDRGVNTEAFF	TGTGCCAGTAGTGCTCGGGACAGGGGGGTGAACACTGAAGCTTTCTTT
TRBV5-4	NA	TRBJ1-5	NA	CASSLEDNQPQHF	TGTGCCAGCAGCTTGGAGGACAATCAGCCCCAGCATTTT
TRBV19	NA	TRBJ2-5	NA	CASSIRPAETQYF	TGTGCCAGTAGTATTCGTCCGGCGGAGACCCAGTACTTC
TRBV27	once	TRBJ1-4	TRBD1	CASSSGQAAGKLFF	TGTGCCAGCAGTTCGGGACAGGCGGCGGGGAAACTGTTTTTT
TRBV6-5	NA	TRBJ2-1	NA	CASLSGLNSGEQFF	TGTGCCAGCCTTTCGGGACTGAATAGTGGTGAGCAGTTCTTC
TRBV23-1	NA	TRBJ1-2	TRBD1	CASSPFVPDRAYGYTF	TGCGCCAGCAGTCCATTTGTCCCCGACAGGGCCTATGGCTACACCTTC
TRBV21-1	NA	TRBJ1-1	NA	CASSKVVRGKNTEAFF	TGTGCCAGCAGCAAAGTGGTCAGGGGGAAGAACACTGAAGCTTTCTTT
TRBV24-1	NA	TRBJ1-2	TRBD1	CATSDWDRAYGYTF	TGTGCCACCAGTGATTGGGACAGGGCCTATGGCTACACCTTC
TRBV7-3	NA	TRBJ1-1	TRBD1	CASSTRTGGSVMNTEAFF	TGTGCCAGCAGCACCCGGACAGGGGGTTCAGTAATGAACACTGAAGCTTTCTTT
TRBV29-1	NA	TRBJ1-2	NA	CSVVGLASYGYTF	TGCAGCGTTGTAGGTTTGGCCAGTTATGGCTACACCTTC
TRBV5-1	NA	TRBJ1-4	TRBD1	CASSLVTGGNEKLFF	TGCGCCAGCAGCTTGGTAACAGGGGGGAATGAAAAACTGTTTTTT
TRBV18	NA	TRBJ1-2	TRBD1	CASSPFPTGGRDYGYTF	TGTGCCAGCTCACCCTTCCCGACAGGGGGCAGAGACTATGGCTACACCTTC
TRBV6-1	NA	TRBJ1-2	TRBD1	CASSETQGSYGYTF	TGTGCCAGCAGTGAAACACAGGGGAGTTATGGCTACACCTTC
TRBV7-6	NA	TRBJ2-3	TRBD1	CASSGRQGSTDTQYF	TGTGCCAGCAGCGGGAGACAGGGGAGCACAGATACGCAGTATTTT
TRBV13	once	TRBJ2-3	TRBD1	CASSLGTGSPLTDTQYF	TGTGCCAGCAGCTTAGGGACAGGGTCTCCCCTCACAGATACGCAGTATTTT
TRBV9	NA	TRBJ1-3	NA	CASSAGTGNTIYF	TGTGCCAGCAGCGCCGGCACCGGAAACACCATATATTTT
TRBV18	NA	TRBJ2-3	TRBD2	CASSPPGLAGSGDTQYF	TGTGCCAGCTCACCACCGGGACTAGCGGGTTCGGGAGATACGCAGTATTTT
TRBV7-2	NA	TRBJ2-3	TRBD2	CASSSNQRTSGPLGLF	TGTGCCAGCAGCTCAAACCAAAGGACTAGCGGCCCCTTGGGGCTGTTT
TRBV19	NA	TRBJ1-1	NA	CASGYTEAFF	TGTGCCAGTGGCTACACTGAAGCTTTCTTT
TRBV6-5	NA	TRBJ1-6	TRBD1	CASTGTGESPLHF	TGTGCCAGCACGGGGACAGGGGAGTCACCCCTCCACTTT
TRBV15	NA	TRBJ1-2	TRBD1	CATSRPGQGHYGYTF	TGTGCCACCAGCAGGCCGGGACAGGGGCACTATGGCTACACCTTC
TRBV6-5	NA	TRBJ2-7	NA	CASSRVDLSTYEQYF	TGTGCCAGCAGCCGGGTAGACTTATCCACCTACGAGCAGTACTTC
TRBV3-1/TRBV3-2	NA	TRBJ1-6	NA	CASSQDRGESPLHF	TGTGCCAGCAGCCAAGACAGGGGCGAATCACCCCTCCACTTT
TRBV7-6	NA	TRBJ2-2	NA	CASSLERVNTGELFF	TGTGCCAGCAGCTTAGAACGGGTGAACACCGGGGAGCTGTTTTTT
TRBV9	NA	TRBJ2-1	NA	CASGTASFDEQFF	TGTGCCAGCGGGACTGCTAGCTTCGATGAGCAGTTCTTC
TRBV30	NA	TRBJ1-6	TRBD1	CAWKDRAYNSPLHF	TGTGCCTGGAAGGACAGGGCCTATAATTCACCCCTCCACTTT